A single sample gave rise to the 13 T cell receptor beta chains below, sequenced in a study of blood T cell repertoires in COVID-19. Here immunoSEQ multiplex PCR was the method, and the copy in TCRdb shows in-frame clones only, minus some. The sample records around 390,000 clones, about 83% being singletons. The sample consisted of PBMCs or T cells enriched from blood (not recorded which). The receptors were sampled from a woman aged 45-60 years who had recovered from COVID-19.

The chain couples TRBV19 to TRBJ2-3, with D possibly being TRBD2 (5 bases). Germline CDR1 reads LNHDA; CDR2 reads SQIVND (reference sequence). This CDR3 has 13 amino acids. V lost 10 bases and J lost 1, with 12 bases in between. The DNA for the CDR3 is TGTGCCACCACGGGGTTCCGCACAGATACGCAGTATTTT. Protein product: CATTGFRTDTQYF.

The V and J genes are TRBV2 and TRBJ1-2, with D possibly TRBD1 on 5 matching bases. Trimming took 10 bases from V and 4 from J, leaving 19 bases between them. This CDR3 is built from 14 residues. Germline lookup yields CDR1 SNHLY and CDR2 FYNNEI. This CDR3 reads CANPGLKDPYGYTF. The CDR3 DNA is TGTGCCAACCCGGGACTGAAGGACCCCTATGGCTACACCTTC.

The J gene is TRBJ1-2, the V gene TRBV7-2, with a weak D call TRBD1 (6 bases). The V end lost 5 bases, the J end lost 8 bases, and 15 bases lay between the germline ends. Germline lookup yields CDR1 SGHTA and CDR2 FQGNSA. The CDR3 length is 13 residues. In nucleotides, the CDR3 is TGTGCCAGCAGCCCTGGAGGGGGGGACGGCTACACCTTC. Amino acid sequence: CASSPGGGDGYTF.

The rearrangement uses TRBV27 and TRBJ2-2; D is unclear. V was pared by 2 bases and J by 0 bases, with 7 bases between. The CDR3 sequence is 15 residues long. The V gene's germline CDR1 is MNHEY and CDR2 SMNVEV (reference sequence). The CDR3 sequence is CASSLKTPNTGELFF. The DNA for the CDR3 is TGTGCCAGCAGTTTAAAGACTCCGAACACCGGGGAGCTGTTTTTT.

The rearrangement uses TRBV5-1 and TRBJ2-7; TRBD1 matches 8 bases. J was trimmed by 4 bases and V by 3 bases; bases with no gene match: 9. This CDR3 is 15 amino acids long. The germline gives CDR1 SGHRS, CDR2 YFSETQ. CDR3 DNA: TGCGCCAGCAGCTCACCAGGGGGCAGGGGATACGAGCAGTACTTC. Its protein is CASSSPGGRGYEQYF.

V gene TRBV5-6 combines with J gene TRBJ2-1, with 11 bases fitting TRBD2. The V gene's germline CDR1 is SGHDT and CDR2 YYEEEE. This CDR3 has 16 residues. With 3 bases clipped from V and 12 bases from J, the junction kept 14 bases outside the gene matches. The DNA of the CDR3 is TGTGCCAGCAGCTCCGATAGACTAGCGGGGAGTTATAGGCAGTTCTTC. Protein sequence: CASSSDRLAGSYRQFF.

The chain carries TRBV2 and TRBJ2-7; the match to TRBD2 covers 8 bases. V shed 6 bases, J shed 5 bases, and the junction held 15 bases outside the gene matches. This CDR3 contains 16 residues. The germline gives CDR1 SNHLY, CDR2 FYNNEI. CDR3 sequence (DNA): TGTGCCAGCAGGTACGCAGCGGGGGTGAGCGGCGACGAGCAGTACTTC. This translates into CASRYAAGVSGDEQYF.

This rearrangement joins TRBV2 to TRBJ1-4, with a tentative D call TRBD1 (6 bases). The CDR3 spans 17 residues. Between the trimmed V and J ends, which lost 5 bases and 0 bases, there was a span of 16 bases. Germline values: CDR1 SNHLY, CDR2 FYNNEI. Here the CDR3 DNA reads TGTGCCAGCAGTTGGGAACAGGGTCGTCCAACTAATGAAAAACTGTTTTTT. Translation gives CASSWEQGRPTNEKLFF. The entire variable domain, with the rest obtained from reference TRBV2 and TRBJ1-4, is as follows: EPEVTQTPSHQVTQMGQEVILRCVPISNHLYFYWYRQILGQKVEFLVSFYNNEISEKSEIFDDQFSVERPDGSNFTLKIRSTKLEDSAMYFCASSWEQGRPTNEKLFFGSGTQLSVL.

The rearrangement joins TRBV7-2 to TRBJ1-2; D uncertain. Germline-derived CDR1 and CDR2 are SGHTA and FQGNSA. The CDR3 has 11 amino acids. Trimming stripped 7 bases from V and 4 bases from J, with 7 bases between. CDR3 loop: CASMRGYGYTF. The CDR3 coding sequence is TGTGCCAGCATGCGGGGCTATGGCTACACCTTC.

V and J are TRBV3-1 (or the pseudogene TRBV3-2) and TRBJ1-5; TRBD1 aligns across 8 bases. The CDR3 is 14 residues long. Germline loops: CDR1 LGHDT, CDR2 YNNKEL (reference sequence). Trimming removed 4 bases from V and 7 bases from J; junction bases left unmatched: 6. The CDR3 spells CASSLGQGTQPQHF. For the CDR3, the DNA is TGTGCCAGCAGCCTAGGACAGGGCACCCAGCCCCAGCATTTT.

The rearrangement links TRBV12-5 to TRBJ2-3; 8 nucleotides line up with TRBD1. The CDR3 is 18 amino acids. V shed 1 base and J 2 bases; nucleotides not matched to a gene: 11. The germline V gene has CDR1 LGHNT and CDR2 FRNRAP. CDR3 sequence reads: CASGLATPGQAITDTQYF. Written as DNA, the CDR3 is TGTGCTAGTGGTTTGGCGACCCCGGGACAGGCGATCACAGATACGCAGTATTTT.

The rearrangement links TRBV4-3 to TRBJ1-2; 9 positions match TRBD1. Germline V gives CDR1 LGHNA, CDR2 YSLEER. The CDR3 runs 14 residues. V gave up 4 bases and J gave up 4 bases; unmatched junction bases: 4. CDR3 DNA: TGCGCCAGCAGCCCGGGGACAGGGAGCTATGGCTACACCTTC. It is translated as CASSPGTGSYGYTF.

This chain joins TRBV28 and TRBJ1-5, with D maybe TRBD1 (6 bases). The CDR3 runs to 16 residues. Germline V CDR1 and CDR2: MDHEN, SYDVKM. Trimming cost V 6 bases and J 6 bases, with 21 bases left between them. CDR3 residues: CASRTRGVTGTQPQHF. CDR3 coding DNA: TGTGCCAGCAGGACCAGAGGAGTGACAGGCACTCAGCCCCAGCATTTT.